The T cell receptor (beta chain) described here comes from a study of T-cell reconstitution after alpha-beta-depleted transplantation in children. In the case of this clonotype: Its antigen is undetermined. This could be a read error, since a much larger clone is one nucleotide away.

Regarding the study as a whole: Several hundred expanded graft clones reportedly supplied alpha-beta T cells about two months after transplant. Surviving recipient T cells and thymic progenitors accounted for the high day-60 TCRbeta diversity observed in some patients. Newly produced T cells mostly provided counts and TCRbeta diversity after one year, as hyperexpanded clones declined.

The TCRbeta library was prepared with unique molecular identifiers. TCRdb recomputed calls from the PCR reads with MiXCR, one row per CDR3 protein. This sample has 200,000 or so distinct CDR3 sequences; roughly 6% occur once, and the top ten carry about 4.4%. The sample in question was PBMCs, obtained before TCRalphabeta/CD19-depleted stem cell transplant. The sequence was obtained from a girl in the first two years of life with combined immunodeficiency, due to receive a stem cell transplant.

The CDR3 coding sequence is TGCAGTGCTTCCGGGACTAGCGGAGCTAGCACAGATACGAAGTATTTT. It is translated as CSASGTSGASTDTKYF. J is TRBJ2-3 and V is TRBV20-1; TRBD2 aligns across 11 bases. CDR1 and CDR2 (germline): DFQATT, SNEGSKA (reference sequence). This CDR3 region has 16 residues.